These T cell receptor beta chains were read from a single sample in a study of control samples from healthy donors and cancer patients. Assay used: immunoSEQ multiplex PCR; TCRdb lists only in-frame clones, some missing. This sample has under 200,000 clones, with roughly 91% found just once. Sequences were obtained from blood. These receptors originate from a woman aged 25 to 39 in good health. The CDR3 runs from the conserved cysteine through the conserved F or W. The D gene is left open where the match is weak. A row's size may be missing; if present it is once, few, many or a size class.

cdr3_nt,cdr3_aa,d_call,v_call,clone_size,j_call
TGTGCCAGCAGCTTGGTTGGGACAGATTATGGCTACACCTTC,CASSLVGTDYGYTF,TRBD1,TRBV7-8,.,TRBJ1-2
TGCGCCAGCAGCTTGGGGACTCCAACTAATGAAAAACTGTTTTTT,CASSLGTPTNEKLFF,.,TRBV5-1,few,TRBJ1-4
TGTGCCAGCAGCAAAGACGCTGGGCCCGGGGAGCTGTTTTTT,CASSKDAGPGELFF,.,TRBV21-1,.,TRBJ2-2
TGTGCCAGCAGTGACGGGGCGGGGGGGCCAGATACGCAGTATTTT,CASSDGAGGPDTQYF,TRBD2,TRBV6-4,.,TRBJ2-3
TGTGCCAGCAGCTTTAGGACAGCCTACGAGCAGTACTTC,CASSFRTAYEQYF,.,TRBV7-2,many,TRBJ2-7
TGTGCCATCAGTGAACAGGGGGTCAATGAGCAGTTCTTC,CAISEQGVNEQFF,TRBD1,TRBV10-3,.,TRBJ2-1
TGTGCCAGCAGCAAATTAAACGGCCGCTCTGGGGCCAACGTCCTGACTTTC,CASSKLNGRSGANVLTF,.,TRBV21-1,.,TRBJ2-6
TGTGCCACCAGTGAGCCCGGGACAGGCTACAATGAGCAGTTCTTC,CATSEPGTGYNEQFF,TRBD1,TRBV24-1,.,TRBJ2-1
TGTGCCAGCAGCTGGTGGACAGGGAATGAAAAACTGTTTTTT,CASSWWTGNEKLFF,TRBD1,TRBV5-6,.,TRBJ1-4
TGTGCCAGCAGCTTAGGTGCGGGGAACTCCTACAATGAGCAGTTCTTC,CASSLGAGNSYNEQFF,.,TRBV11-2,once,TRBJ2-1
TGCAGCGTTGAAGGGGGGGCCAATGAGCAGTTCTTC,CSVEGGANEQFF,.,TRBV29-1,.,TRBJ2-1
TGTGCCAGCAGCTTAGAACAGGGGGGGACTGAAGCTTTCTTT,CASSLEQGGTEAFF,TRBD1,TRBV7-9,.,TRBJ1-1
TGTGCCAGCAGTCCGATTAGACGTTCTAATTCACCCCTCCACTTT,CASSPIRRSNSPLHF,.,TRBV28,.,TRBJ1-6
TGTGCCAGCTCACCATCAGGGAGCTACGAGCAGTACTTC,CASSPSGSYEQYF,.,TRBV18,few,TRBJ2-7
TGTGCCAGCAGCCAATTTGGCGGTACTGAAGCTTTCTTT,CASSQFGGTEAFF,.,TRBV16,once,TRBJ1-1
TGCAGCCCACAGGGCTCCTACGAGCAGTACTTC,CSPQGSYEQYF,.,TRBV20-1,.,TRBJ2-7
TGTGCCAGCAGCCTCTTACAAGACTATGGCTACACCTTC,CASSLLQDYGYTF,.,TRBV28,once,TRBJ1-2
TGTGCCACCAGTGATTTCCCGACAGGGTACCAAGAGACCCAGTACTTC,CATSDFPTGYQETQYF,TRBD1,TRBV24-1,.,TRBJ2-5
TGTGCCAGCAGCTTAGGGCCAGGGCCAACTAATGAAAAACTGTTTTTT,CASSLGPGPTNEKLFF,.,TRBV7-2,.,TRBJ1-4
TGTGCCAGCAGTTACTCGTCAGGGGGGCCCCAGCATTTT,CASSYSSGGPQHF,TRBD1,TRBV6-6,.,TRBJ1-5
TGTGCCTGGACCGGGGGGAACACTGAAGCTTTCTTT,CAWTGGNTEAFF,.,TRBV30,.,TRBJ1-1
TGTGCCAGTAGTACCCGGACAGGGAGGGAAACTGAAGCTTTCTTT,CASSTRTGRETEAFF,TRBD1,TRBV19,.,TRBJ1-1
TGTGCCAGCAGCTGGGACAGGGGTCGAGCTAACTATGGCTACACCTTC,CASSWDRGRANYGYTF,TRBD1,TRBV5-6,once,TRBJ1-2
TGTGCCAGTAGTATCCAGGGCTATAATTCACCCCTCCACTTT,CASSIQGYNSPLHF,.,TRBV19,once,TRBJ1-6
TGTGCCAGCAGTGACTCGGACAGAAATGAGCAGTTCTTC,CASSDSDRNEQFF,.,TRBV6-4,once,TRBJ2-1
TGTGCCAGCAAAAAGGACAGGGGGCACAATCAGCCCCAGCATTTT,CASKKDRGHNQPQHF,TRBD1,TRBV2,few,TRBJ1-5
TGTGCCAGCAGCTTAAGCACTGAAGCTTTCTTT,CASSLSTEAFF,.,TRBV7-9,.,TRBJ1-1
TGTGCCATCCCCTGGACAGGGGGAGGCTACACCTTC,CAIPWTGGGYTF,TRBD1,TRBV10-3,.,TRBJ1-2
TGTGCCAGCAGCCAAGATGGCACAGGGCGGTCAGAGACCCAGTACTTC,CASSQDGTGRSETQYF,.,TRBV3-1/TRBV3-2,.,TRBJ2-5
TGCGCCAGCAGCCCCAATCCTAGCGGGAGCTCCTACGAGCAGTACTTC,CASSPNPSGSSYEQYF,TRBD2,TRBV5-1,.,TRBJ2-7
TGCGCCAGCAGCACCCCTAGCGGGGGATCCTACAATGAGCAGTTCTTC,CASSTPSGGSYNEQFF,TRBD2,TRBV4-1,.,TRBJ2-1
TGTGCCAGCACCTCGGACAGGGACACTGAAGCTTTCTTT,CASTSDRDTEAFF,TRBD1,TRBV11-1,.,TRBJ1-1
TGCGCCAGCAGCCACCTAGCGGGCTCCTACAATGAGCAGTTCTTC,CASSHLAGSYNEQFF,TRBD2,TRBV4-1,once,TRBJ2-1
TGTGCCAGCAGCGAGGGGGCAGCATATAATTCACCCCTCCACTTT,CASSEGAAYNSPLHF,TRBD1,TRBV9,.,TRBJ1-6
TGTGCCAGCAGCCAAGACGGACAGGGGGCCGCTGAAGCTTTCTTT,CASSQDGQGAAEAFF,TRBD1,TRBV4-2,.,TRBJ1-1
TGCAGTGCTCCCGACTCCTACGAGCAGTACTTC,CSAPDSYEQYF,.,TRBV20-1,.,TRBJ2-7
TGTGCCAGCAGATTGACAGGGGGGTCCTACGAGCAGTACTTC,CASRLTGGSYEQYF,TRBD1,TRBV5-4,few,TRBJ2-7
TGTGCCAGTAACAGGGCGGGCACCGGGGAGCTGTTTTTT,CASNRAGTGELFF,.,TRBV19,few,TRBJ2-2
TGTGCCAGTAGCAGGGGCTACGAGCAGTACTTC,CASSRGYEQYF,.,TRBV19,few,TRBJ2-7
TGCAGCGTTGGGGGGACAGGTCCGTCATTCTATGGCTACACCTTC,CSVGGTGPSFYGYTF,TRBD1,TRBV29-1,.,TRBJ1-2
TGCACCAGCAGCCAAGAAGCGGGGGGGCGCAATGAGCAGTTCTTC,CTSSQEAGGRNEQFF,.,TRBV1,.,TRBJ2-1
TGTGCTAGTGGTCCAGGACAGGGCATTCAGTACTTC,CASGPGQGIQYF,TRBD1,TRBV12-5,few,TRBJ2-4
TGTGCCATCAGGACGGTGAACACTGAAGCTTTCTTT,CAIRTVNTEAFF,.,TRBV10-3,.,TRBJ1-1
TGCGCCAGCAGCCGAGACAGGGACAGTCGGTACGAGCAGTACTTC,CASSRDRDSRYEQYF,TRBD1,TRBV4-3,.,TRBJ2-7
TGTGCCAGCTCACCAGGCGAGACCCAGTACTTC,CASSPGETQYF,.,TRBV18,.,TRBJ2-5
TGTGCCAGTAGTATCACAGGAATAGGAGTCTACACCTTC,CASSITGIGVYTF,.,TRBV19,.,TRBJ1-2
TGTGCCAGTAGCAAAGACAGGGGGAGGGATAATGAAAAACTGTTTTTT,CASSKDRGRDNEKLFF,TRBD1,TRBV19,.,TRBJ1-4
TGCGCCAGCAGCGAAACGCAGGGAGAGGCCTACGAGCAGTACTTC,CASSETQGEAYEQYF,.,TRBV4-3,.,TRBJ2-7
TGTGCCAGCACAGGGCCCCGTAACTATGGCTACACCTTC,CASTGPRNYGYTF,.,TRBV12-3/TRBV12-4,.,TRBJ1-2
TGTGCCAGCAGCTCCCTGGAACTAGCGGCCTCCTACAATGAGCAGTTCTTC,CASSSLELAASYNEQFF,TRBD2,TRBV11-3,.,TRBJ2-1
TGTGCCAGCAGCCCGGACAGGAATCAGCCCCAGCATTTT,CASSPDRNQPQHF,TRBD1,TRBV7-3,once,TRBJ1-5
TGTGCCAGCAGACCTGACTACACAGATACGCAGTATTTT,CASRPDYTDTQYF,.,TRBV11-2,.,TRBJ2-3
TGTGCCAGCAGCCAAGAAGGCAAAGAGACCCAGTACTTC,CASSQEGKETQYF,.,TRBV4-2,.,TRBJ2-5
TGTGCCAGCAGCTTAAGCCAGGGCGGGGAAAAACTGTTTTTT,CASSLSQGGEKLFF,.,TRBV7-9,.,TRBJ1-4